This T cell receptor beta chain was sequenced during a study of T-cell memory formation after mild COVID-19 (dated by TCRdb to the early 2020s). About the investigation overall: TCR sequence clusters from the two donors were found to be largely donor specific. In a couple of donors, T-cell clones that expanded and contracted after mild COVID-19 were tracked by sequencing TCRalpha and TCRbeta repertoires over time. The cohort comprised two young, previously healthy adult volunteers, one female and one male. Broader findings and caveats from the paper: SARS-CoV-2 specificity of the second-wave clones peaking on day 37 was not confirmed. The detection of some responding clones in pre-infection memory suggests that pre-existing cross-reactive memory T cells joined the SARS-CoV-2 response. From day 15 to 85, contracting clones showed balanced CD4/CD8 phenotypes, whereas a second wave of clones that expanded from day 15 to 37 leaned towards CD4+. Contracting CD4+ clones appeared mostly in the CM and EM memory subsets, whereas CD8+ clones were enriched in EMRA. Only a couple of mild cases were covered by the study, and larger cohorts that include severe cases with pre-infection samples were considered necessary.

Ficoll-Paque density gradient centrifugation was used to isolate PBMCs. Reads for this sample came from an Illumina NovaSeq 6000. TCRalpha and TCRbeta cDNA libraries were constructed by 5'RACE with constant-segment primers, with sample barcodes and unique molecular identifiers being introduced. RNA was extracted from every sample with Trizol reagent. The libraries were amplified in two PCR steps, and the second step added a second sample barcode and Illumina TruSeq adapters. Libraries were sequenced on an Illumina NovaSeq with 2 x 150 bp paired-end reads. In the paper's pipeline: The reads were demultiplexed and collapsed into UMI-guided consensus sequences using migec v1.2.7. Using mixcr v2.1.11, UMI consensuses were aligned to TRA and TRB V and J templates and then assembled into clonotypes. A clonotype was counted as expanded or contracted only if both edgeR and NoisET called the change significant, with noise models trained on biological replicates. For edgeR calls, the thresholds were a false discovery rate-adjusted p below 0.01 and a log2 fold-change of 1. As an exploratory analysis of dynamics, max-normalized trajectories of the 1000 most abundant clonotypes were examined with PCA combined with hierarchical clustering. Each responding clone was given a CD4 or CD8 phenotype based on the CD4+ and CD8+ repertoires, which had been sequenced separately. The raw public data were reprocessed by TCRdb itself: fastp quality trimming at Q25, MiXCR clonotype calling, in-frame beta chains only. For every CDR3 protein sequence, its rows merge into one entry that carries the most common genes and DNA. None of the V and J calls come from the authors' own analysis; TCRdb made them. This sample holds some 43,000 distinct CDR3 sequences; approximately 6.5% were observed only once. The ten biggest clones cover 0.8% to 1% of the sample.

The CDR3 goes from the cysteine to the phenylalanine over 17 residues. Solely the CDR3 DNA is kept, with 51 bases framed from the first base. Via the germline V gene, CDR1 is SGHTA and CDR2 FQGNSA. V ends up 4 bases short and J 8 bases short, with an unmatched junction base count of 8. At least ten counts were recorded for this clonotype. Its antigen is currently not known. No quality values exist for individual bases; no much larger clone is one base distant. The sequence joins TRBV7-2 to TRBJ2-1; TRBD2 fits 16 bases in the junction. This clonotype originated in an adult who had mild COVID-19 (a few samples of this study predate the infection). The sample titles of this study are shuffled in the database, so cell type and time point are left out. The sample consisted of PBMCs or a T cell subset sorted from them (not recorded which). The nucleotide sequence reads as follows: TGTGCCAGCAGCTCCCCGGGACTAGCGGGGGGGCTCTATGAGCAGTTCTTC. This translates into CASSSPGLAGGLYEQFF.